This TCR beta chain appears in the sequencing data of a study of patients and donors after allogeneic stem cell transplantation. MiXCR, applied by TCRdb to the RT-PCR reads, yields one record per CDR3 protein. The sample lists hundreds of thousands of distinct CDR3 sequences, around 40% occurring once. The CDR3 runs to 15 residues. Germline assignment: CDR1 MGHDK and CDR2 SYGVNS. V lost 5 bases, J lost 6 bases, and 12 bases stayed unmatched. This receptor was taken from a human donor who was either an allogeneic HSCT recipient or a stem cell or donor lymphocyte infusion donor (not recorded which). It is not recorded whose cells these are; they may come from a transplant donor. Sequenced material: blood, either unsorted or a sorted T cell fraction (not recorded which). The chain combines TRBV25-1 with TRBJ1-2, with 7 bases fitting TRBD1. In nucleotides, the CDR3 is TGTGCCAGCAGTCTCTCGACAGGGAGGTGGAATGGCTACACCTTC. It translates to CASSLSTGRWNGYTF.